The sample holds one count of the clone carrying this T cell receptor (beta chain). The antigen is not known. The CDR3 has 13 residues. The V segment lost 5 bases and the J segment 9 bases; nucleotides outside the gene matches: 5. Germline values: CDR1 MNHNY, CDR2 SVGAGI (reference sequence). This specimen comes from a study of cytomegalovirus exposure and HLA in healthy donors. Study-wide points: Researchers catalogued roughly 150 TCR beta chains as cytomegalovirus-associated.

Clones were sequenced by immunoSEQ multiplex PCR, and TCRdb holds only the in-frame ones, with some missing. The sample lists 140,000 or so clones, 85% to 90% seen once, with roughly 6.4% in the top ten. The chain uses TRBV6-6 and TRBJ2-1; TRBD2 matches 9 bases. The sequenced sample was PBMCs. The sequence came from a woman aged 30 to 39 in good health and CMV-seropositive. CDR3 loop: CASSTSGRGEQFF. CDR3 sequence (DNA): TGTGCCAGCAGTACTAGCGGGCGAGGTGAGCAGTTCTTC.